Listed below are T cell receptor beta chains from one sample, sequenced in a study of early T cells in non-severe SARS-CoV-2 infection. TCRdb re-called the 5' RACE reads through MiXCR, storing one row per CDR3 protein. The top ten clones hold about a fifth of a sample with approximately 110,000 distinct CDR3 sequences, 14% to 15% of them seen once. Source material: whole blood. These receptor sequences come from an adult who was a healthcare worker with PCR-confirmed SARS-CoV-2 infection or an uninfected control (not recorded which). CDR3s include the opening cysteine and the closing phenylalanine or tryptophan. D genes are given only for firm matches. A row's size may be missing; if present it is once, few, many or a size class.

CDR3aa | CDR3nt | d_gene | abundance | j_gene | v_gene
CASSFRGGTEAFF | TGTGCCAGCAGCTTTCGGGGAGGCACTGAAGCTTTCTTT | NA | NA | TRBJ1-1 | TRBV7-9
CSVHLTGEGYGYTF | TGCAGCGTCCATCTGACAGGGGAAGGATATGGCTACACCTTC | TRBD1 | NA | TRBJ1-2 | TRBV29-1
CASSRGPNYGYTF | TGTGCCAGCAGTCGCGGACCAAACTATGGCTACACCTTC | NA | few | TRBJ1-2 | TRBV12-3/TRBV12-4
CASSPRRRSLQYF | TGTGCCAGCAGCCCTAGGCGTAGGTCATTGCAGTATTTT | NA | few | TRBJ2-3 | TRBV7-8
CASSLQGITQYF | TGTGCCAGCAGTTTACAGGGTATAACGCAGTATTTT | NA | NA | TRBJ2-3 | TRBV12-3/TRBV12-4
CASSLGAVITEAFF | TGTGCCAGCAGCTTGGGTGCCGTCATCACTGAAGCTTTCTTT | NA | few | TRBJ1-1 | TRBV5-6
CASSLVAGTYEQYF | TGTGCCAGCAGCTTAGTTGCAGGGACCTACGAGCAGTACTTC | NA | few | TRBJ2-7 | TRBV11-2
CASRRRDRVGTEAFF | TGTGCCAGCAGACGCCGGGACAGGGTAGGGACTGAAGCTTTCTTT | TRBD1 | many | TRBJ1-1 | TRBV12-3/TRBV12-4
CASSNGQGNRGYSNQPQHF | TGTGCCAGCAGCAATGGCCAGGGGAATCGAGGGTATAGCAATCAGCCCCAGCATTTT | NA | NA | TRBJ1-5 | TRBV21-1
CSVWGDTDTGELFF | TGCAGCGTTTGGGGGGACACAGACACCGGGGAGCTGTTTTTT | NA | NA | TRBJ2-2 | TRBV29-1
CASSLSGGQGGYTF | TGTGCCAGCAGTTTAAGCGGGGGACAAGGGGGCTACACCTTC | NA | few | TRBJ1-2 | TRBV12-3/TRBV12-4
CAWSGLMNYEQYF | TGTGCCTGGTCGGGACTAATGAACTACGAGCAGTACTTC | TRBD2 | NA | TRBJ2-7 | TRBV30
CASSLFATSYNEQFF | TGCGCCAGCAGCTTGTTTGCGACCTCCTACAATGAGCAGTTCTTC | NA | once | TRBJ2-1 | TRBV5-1
CASSYSRVGLTDTQYF | TGTGCCAGCAGTTACTCGAGGGTAGGGTTGACAGATACGCAGTATTTT | NA | NA | TRBJ2-3 | TRBV6-6
CASSLEGTTGRYTF | TGTGCCAGCAGCTTAGAAGGGACAACAGGACGCTACACCTTC | NA | few | TRBJ1-2 | TRBV7-8
CASSISTGETQYF | TGTGCCAGCAGCATTTCGACCGGAGAGACCCAGTACTTC | NA | few | TRBJ2-5 | TRBV9
CASSLWLAESYNEQFF | TGTGCCAGCAGCTTATGGCTAGCAGAATCCTACAATGAGCAGTTCTTC | NA | few | TRBJ2-1 | TRBV11-2
CASSHRDRGFMAEAFF | TGTGCCAGCTCACACCGGGACAGGGGTTTTATGGCTGAAGCTTTCTTT | TRBD1 | NA | TRBJ1-1 | TRBV18
CASSVTASMGEQFF | TGTGCCAGCAGCGTGACGGCGTCTATGGGTGAGCAGTTCTTC | NA | NA | TRBJ2-1 | TRBV9
CASSLGGGASYTF | TGCGCCAGCAGCTTGGGAGGGGGCGCGAGCTACACCTTC | TRBD1 | NA | TRBJ1-2 | TRBV5-1
CAISYMNTEAFF | TGTGCCATCAGTTATATGAACACTGAAGCTTTCTTT | NA | few | TRBJ1-1 | TRBV10-3
CATSIGQGQGYTF | TGTGCCACCAGCATCGGACAGGGTCAGGGCTACACCTTC | TRBD1 | NA | TRBJ1-2 | TRBV15
CASRGGTGSGTEAFF | TGTGCCAGCAGGGGGGGGACAGGCTCTGGAACTGAAGCTTTCTTT | TRBD1 | NA | TRBJ1-1 | TRBV9
CAWSPVQGGNPEAFF | TGTGCCTGGAGTCCCGTACAAGGGGGTAACCCTGAAGCTTTCTTT | NA | NA | TRBJ1-1 | TRBV30
CSAPDRVFNEQFF | TGCAGTGCCCCGGACAGGGTATTCAATGAGCAGTTCTTC | TRBD1 | NA | TRBJ2-1 | TRBV20-1
CASSRAENIQYF | TGTGCCAGCTCTCGAGCTGAGAACATTCAGTACTTC | NA | NA | TRBJ2-4 | TRBV2
CASPDPIGGTDSPLHF | TGTGCCAGCCCTGACCCGATAGGGGGCACCGATTCACCCCTCCACTTT | TRBD1 | few | TRBJ1-6 | TRBV6-4
CASSGPIATDTQYF | TGTGCCAGCAGTGGTCCGATAGCGACAGATACGCAGTATTTT | NA | few | TRBJ2-3 | TRBV2
CASTWGGAEGTDTQYF | TGTGCCAGCACCTGGGGGGGGGCCGAAGGCACAGATACGCAGTATTTT | NA | few | TRBJ2-3 | TRBV12-3/TRBV12-4
CSVDGGNQETQYF | TGCAGCGTTGACGGCGGCAATCAAGAGACCCAGTACTTC | NA | many | TRBJ2-5 | TRBV29-1
CASSQDRTGGHYGYTF | TGTGCCAGCAGCCAAGATCGTACAGGGGGACACTATGGCTACACCTTC | TRBD1 | many | TRBJ1-2 | TRBV3-1
CAWKGAERYYGYTF | TGTGCCTGGAAAGGGGCCGAAAGGTACTATGGCTACACCTTC | NA | NA | TRBJ1-2 | TRBV30
CASEGGGTTSSYNEQFF | TGTGCCAGCGAGGGCGGGGGCACAACGAGCTCCTACAATGAGCAGTTCTTC | NA | few | TRBJ2-1 | TRBV7-9
CASSPGMTATYEQYF | TGCGCCAGCAGCCCCGGTATGACGGCGACCTACGAGCAGTACTTC | NA | few | TRBJ2-7 | TRBV5-1
CASSLSGAGLQETQYF | TGCGCCAGCAGCTTGTCCGGGGCGGGCCTCCAAGAGACCCAGTACTTC | NA | few | TRBJ2-5 | TRBV5-1
CASSLGPAAISTDTQYF | TGTGCCAGCAGCTTAGGTCCGGCGGCGATTTCCACAGATACGCAGTATTTT | NA | few | TRBJ2-3 | TRBV7-2
CASSPDGYEQYF | TGCGCCAGCAGTCCCGACGGATACGAGCAGTACTTC | NA | few | TRBJ2-7 | TRBV10-2
CASSVGTAGNTEAFF | TGTGCCAGCAGCGTCGGGACAGCCGGGAACACTGAAGCTTTCTTT | TRBD1 | NA | TRBJ1-1 | TRBV7-8
CASQLGSSVGRDAEAFF | TGTGCCAGTCAGCTTGGAAGTAGTGTAGGGCGTGATGCTGAAGCTTTCTTT | NA | NA | TRBJ1-1 | TRBV5-5
CASSSGTPYEQYF | TGTGCCAGTAGTTCGGGGACACCATACGAGCAGTACTTC | NA | few | TRBJ2-7 | TRBV19
CASSPMGRLAGGQGTDTQYF | TGTGCCAGCAGCCCCATGGGCCGACTAGCGGGGGGGCAGGGAACAGATACGCAGTATTTT | TRBD2 | once | TRBJ2-3 | TRBV4-2
CASRLGHQNTGELFF | TGTGCCAGCAGATTGGGACATCAGAACACCGGGGAGCTGTTTTTT | NA | NA | TRBJ2-2 | TRBV12-3/TRBV12-4
CASSVGLTPRELFF | TGTGCCAGCAGCGTAGGCCTAACCCCCCGGGAACTGTTTTTT | NA | NA | TRBJ1-4 | TRBV9
CATQGAGYGYTF | TGTGCCACCCAGGGGGCGGGTTATGGCTACACCTTC | TRBD1 | NA | TRBJ1-2 | TRBV2
CASSQDRLAGLTDTQYF | TGTGCCAGCAGCCAAGATCGGCTAGCGGGCCTCACAGATACGCAGTATTTT | TRBD2 | NA | TRBJ2-3 | TRBV4-2
CAISTGVGEETQYF | TGTGCCATCAGTACAGGGGTTGGTGAAGAGACCCAGTACTTC | TRBD1 | NA | TRBJ2-5 | TRBV10-3
CASTPESHTEAFF | TGTGCCAGCACCCCGGAGAGTCACACTGAAGCTTTCTTT | NA | few | TRBJ1-1 | TRBV2
CASSDSSNYGYTF | TGTGCCAGCAGTGACAGTTCTAACTATGGCTACACCTTC | NA | NA | TRBJ1-2 | TRBV2